One and the same sample provided the 9 T cell receptor beta chains below, sequenced in a study of blood T cell repertoires in COVID-19. Data came from immunoSEQ multiplex PCR; TCRdb stores just in-frame clones and leaves some out. This sample yields about 150,000 clones, of which about three quarters are seen a single time; 1.5% to 2% belongs to the top ten. The material sequenced was peripheral blood. The receptors come from an elderly man with acute or convalescent COVID-19.

The CDR3 loop is CAGRGYNSPLHF. CDR3 DNA: TGTGCTGGGCGGGGGTATAATTCACCCCTCCACTTT. The chain uses TRBV28 and TRBJ1-6; D possibly corresponds to TRBD1 (5 bases). CDR3 size: 12 residues. Germline loops: CDR1 MDHEN, CDR2 SYDVKM.

J is TRBJ2-7 and V is TRBV3-1 (or the pseudogene TRBV3-2), with TRBD1 matching 8 bases. This CDR3 has 13 amino acids. Germline V gene sequence: CDR1 LGHDT, CDR2 YNNKEL (reference sequence). V trimming: 6 bases; J trimming: 4 bases; junction bases outside the gene matches: 5. The CDR3 region is CASRPQGAYEQYF. The CDR3 bases are TGTGCCAGCAGACCCCAGGGGGCATACGAGCAGTACTTC.

This chain connects TRBV24-1 to TRBJ1-4; no clear D gene. Germline CDR1 and CDR2: KGHDR and SFDVKD. V dropped 4 bases and J dropped 0 bases, with 14 bases sitting between them. CDR3 size: 17 residues. In nucleotides, the CDR3 is TGTGCCACCAGTGACTACATTGACACGGCAACTAATGAAAAACTGTTTTTT. Its translation is CATSDYIDTATNEKLFF.

The genes are TRBV4-1 and TRBJ1-1; D is possibly TRBD1 (6 bases). The CDR3 loop spans 14 amino acids. Between the trimmed V and J ends, which lost 3 bases and 5 bases, there was a span of 13 bases. CDR1 and CDR2 (germline): MGHRA, YSYEKL. The CDR3, as DNA: TGCGCCAGCAGCCAGCGGGGGCGTGGAACTGAAGCTTTCTTT. This gives the protein CASSQRGRGTEAFF.

This clone has only one observation. V is TRBV9 and J is TRBJ2-2; 11 bases line up with TRBD2. The CDR3 totals 16 residues. Germline lookup yields CDR1 SGDLS and CDR2 YYNGEE. V dropped 4 bases and J dropped 7; count of bases not matched to a gene: 9. CDR3 sequence reads: CASSSRLAGRVGELFF. As DNA, the CDR3 is TGTGCCAGCAGCTCCAGACTAGCGGGGAGGGTCGGGGAGCTGTTTTTT.

The chain combines TRBV7-2 with TRBJ2-1, with a tentative D call TRBD1 (6 bases). The germline CDR1 and CDR2 sequences are SGHTA and FQGNSA. V lost 3 bases to trimming and J lost 9 bases, with 12 bases between them. The CDR3 totals 13 residues. CDR3 sequence (DNA): TGTGCCAGCAGCTTTAGTCCCAGGGGTGAGCAGTTCTTC. Its protein is CASSFSPRGEQFF.

This clone was picked up one time. This chain uses TRBV27 with TRBJ1-1; 9 bases match TRBD1. Trimming cost V 4 bases and J 4 bases; bases outside gene matches: 4. This CDR3 has 14 amino acids. Germline values: CDR1 MNHEY, CDR2 SMNVEV (reference sequence). The CDR3 region has the DNA TGTGCCAGCAGTTGGGGACAGGGCGGCACTGAAGCTTTCTTT. Translated: CASSWGQGGTEAFF.

The V and J genes are TRBV18 and TRBJ2-5; 8 bases align to TRBD2. This CDR3 is built from 14 residues. J was trimmed by 4 bases and V by 0 bases; bases with no gene match: 1. Germline V gene data show CDR1 as KGHSH and CDR2 as LQKENI. The CDR3 DNA sequence: TGTGCCAGCTCACCACCGGGACTAGGAGAGACCCAGTACTTC. It specifies CASSPPGLGETQYF.

This chain joins TRBV13 and TRBJ1-2; 7 nucleotides match TRBD1. This CDR3 is built from 14 residues. Germline values: CDR1 PRHDT, CDR2 FYEKMQ (reference sequence). The V segment lost 6 bases and the J segment 2 bases; nucleotides outside the gene matches: 6. The CDR3 sequence is CASSQLGQNYGYTF. For the CDR3, the DNA is TGTGCCAGCAGTCAATTGGGACAGAACTATGGCTACACCTTC. The variable domain in full, completed from reference TRBV13 and TRBJ1-2, reads AAGVIQSPRHLIKEKRETATLKCYPIPRHDTVYWYQQGPGQDPQFLISFYEKMQSDKGSIPDRFSAQQFSDYHSELNMSSLELGDSALYFCASSQLGQNYGYTFGSGTRLTVV.